A single sample gave rise to the 21 T cell receptor beta chains below, sequenced in a study of molecular identifiers for immune sequencing clone quantification. TCRdb re-called the PCR reads through MiXCR, storing one row per CDR3 protein. The sample records 460,000 or so distinct CDR3 sequences, around 23% being singletons. Source material: naive CD8+ T cells from blood, with Jurkat cell RNA spiked in. As to subset: FACS-sorted CD8+CD4-CCR7+CD45RA+ naive T cells. These receptors came from a human donor in good health. Some libraries in this study had Jurkat cell RNA spiked in.

This clonotype was found many times. This chain connects TRBV7-9 to TRBJ2-3; 7 nucleotides align to TRBD2. This CDR3 is built from 15 residues. V dropped 5 bases and J dropped 2; count of bases not matched to a gene: 7. Germline values: CDR1 SEHNR, CDR2 FQNEAQ (reference sequence). The CDR3 loop is CASSQAGIYTDTQYF. CDR3 bases: TGTGCCAGCAGCCAAGCGGGAATTTACACAGATACGCAGTATTTT.

A few counts support this clonotype. This sequence joins TRBV6-2 or TRBV6-3 and TRBJ2-5, with 7 bases lining up with TRBD2. The CDR3 has 17 amino acids. Germline lookup yields CDR1 MNHEY and CDR2 SVGEGT. J lost 4 bases, V lost 0 bases, and 11 bases had no gene match. For the CDR3, the DNA is TGTGCCAGCAGTTACTCTTTAACGGGGGGTGAATCAGAGACCCAGTACTTC. Its protein product is CASSYSLTGGESETQYF.

This clonotype was counted a few times. The chain recombines TRBV30 with TRBJ1-1; 10 bases fit TRBD1. The CDR3 is 12 amino acids. Germline CDR1 and CDR2: GTSNPN and SVGIG (reference sequence). After removal of 8 bases from V and 3 bases from J, the junction contained 3 bases not matched to a gene. CDR3 sequence (DNA): TGTGCCACGGGACAGGGGTACACTGAAGCTTTCTTT. Amino acids: CATGQGYTEAFF.

Many counts were recorded for this clonotype. The rearrangement uses TRBV5-6 and TRBJ1-4; 9 nucleotides agree with TRBD1. From germline, CDR1 is SGHDT and CDR2 YYEEEE. V shed 0 bases and J 8 bases; nucleotides not matched to a gene: 8. The CDR3 contains 16 residues. Here the CDR3 DNA reads TGTGCCAGCAGCTTGGGCCCGGACAGGGGATTCGAAAAACTGTTTTTT. This codes for CASSLGPDRGFEKLFF.

In its sample, this clonotype was seen a few times. DNA for the CDR3: TGTGCCAGCAGCTCGACCGGGACAGCGAAGGTAGAGCAGTACTTC. It codes for CASSSTGTAKVEQYF. The chain joins TRBV11-2 to TRBJ2-7; 7 bases fit TRBD1. The V gene end was trimmed by 4 bases and the J gene end by 7 bases; junction bases not matched to a gene: 13. The CDR3 extends over 15 amino acids. Germline V CDR1 and CDR2: SGHAT, FQNNGV.

Comment on this clonotype: At one of its ends the junction is not consistent with the germline gene, which may arise from a read error. Here the CDR3 reads CASSRAPGHLDNEQFF. In DNA, the CDR3 is TGTGCCAGCAGCCGGGCTCCGGGACACCTTGACAATGAGCAGTTCTTC. The chain is built from TRBV4-1 and TRBJ2-1; possibly TRBD1 for D (6 bases). Looked up from germline, CDR1 is MGHRA and CDR2 is YSYEKL. The CDR3 length is 16 residues.

V gene TRBV9 combines with J gene TRBJ2-3; 12 bases fit TRBD2. Trimming cost V 4 bases and J 4 bases; bases outside gene matches: 7. Germline V lookup: CDR1 SGDLS, CDR2 YYNGEE. The CDR3 runs to 16 residues. The CDR3 region has the DNA TGTGCCAGCAGCATCGGACTAGCGGGGAGCGCAGATACGCAGTATTTT. This codes for CASSIGLAGSADTQYF.

The chain has TRBV7-9 and TRBJ2-5; TRBD2 agrees at 9 bases. CDR3 length: 20 amino acids. The V gene's germline CDR1 is SEHNR and CDR2 FQNEAQ (reference sequence). V gave up 4 bases and J gave up 4 bases; unmatched junction bases: 22. The CDR3: CASSSQTASGDEPIPETQYF. The CDR3 DNA reads as TGTGCCAGCAGCTCCCAGACGGCTAGCGGGGACGAACCGATCCCAGAGACCCAGTACTTC.

This clonotype showed up just a few times. This chain joins TRBV27 and TRBJ1-5, with 10 nucleotides matching TRBD1. This CDR3 has 18 amino acids. Germline assignment: CDR1 MNHEY and CDR2 SMNVEV (reference sequence). V was clipped by 5 bases and J by 7 bases; unmatched bases: 17. The CDR3 region is CASSRGSATGGTEQPQHF. CDR3 nucleotides: TGTGCCAGCAGTAGAGGATCCGCGACAGGGGGCACAGAACAGCCCCAGCATTTT.

This clonotype was picked up a small number of times. The chain joins TRBV12-3 or TRBV12-4 to TRBJ2-1; D gene unclear. The CDR3 sequence is 13 residues long. The ends were cut back, 3 bases at V and 9 bases at J, with 12 bases in the middle. The CDR3 loop is CASSFGLGIEQFF. CDR3 DNA: TGTGCCAGCAGTTTTGGTCTTGGTATTGAGCAGTTCTTC.

V gene TRBV19 combines with J gene TRBJ1-5; tentatively, D is TRBD1 (5 bases). The CDR3 consists of 13 residues. Germline CDR1 reads LNHDA; CDR2 reads SQIVND (reference sequence). V was clipped by 7 bases and J by 5 bases, with 12 bases between them. CDR3 DNA sequence: TGTGCCAGTAACCCGGGAGGGGATCAGCCCCAGCATTTT. The encoded protein is CASNPGGDQPQHF.

This clonotype has at least ten counts. The chain joins TRBV27 to TRBJ2-2; no reliable D call. The germline gives CDR1 MNHEY, CDR2 SMNVEV (reference sequence). V was pared by 1 base and J by 0 bases, with 3 bases between. The CDR3 loop spans 14 amino acids. The DNA of the CDR3 is TGTGCCAGCAGTTTATTTTCGAACACCGGGGAGCTGTTTTTT. As protein: CASSLFSNTGELFF.

This clonotype has only a few counts. The chain is built from TRBV5-6 and TRBJ1-1, with D perhaps matching TRBD1 (6 bases). The CDR3 consists of 14 residues. The V end was cut by 1 base, the J end by 1 base, with 8 bases between. From germline, CDR1 is SGHDT and CDR2 YYEEEE. CDR3: CASSLPQGNTEAFF. For the CDR3, the DNA is TGTGCCAGCAGCTTGCCACAGGGGAACACTGAAGCTTTCTTT.

Many counts were recorded for this clonotype. The rearrangement links TRBV7-2 to TRBJ1-1, with D unresolved. This CDR3 spans 16 amino acids. Germline V CDR1 and CDR2: SGHTA, FQGNSA. V was cut by 2 bases and J by 5 bases, with 18 bases left in between. CDR3 region: CASSLYGEWAGTEAFF. In nucleotides, the CDR3 is TGTGCCAGCAGCTTATATGGGGAGTGGGCTGGGACTGAAGCTTTCTTT.

In the case of this clonotype: Just one base apart from a much larger clone, this may be a read error. This is likely a read error, given that the CDR3 carries no conserved phenylalanine or tryptophan at its end. The V gene is TRBV29-1, the J gene TRBJ2-7; TRBD2 matches 10 bases. The CDR3 runs 13 residues. V dropped 6 bases and J dropped 2; count of bases not matched to a gene: 4. Germline CDR1 SQVTM, CDR2 ANQGSEA. CDR3 residues: CSVGLADPYEQYL. CDR3 coding DNA: TGCAGCGTAGGACTAGCGGATCCCTACGAGCAGTACCTC.

This clonotype appeared a few times. The V gene is TRBV20-1, the J gene TRBJ1-2; TRBD1 matches 7 bases. Germline lookup yields CDR1 DFQATT and CDR2 SNEGSKA (reference sequence). V was clipped by 4 bases and J by 2 bases; unmatched bases: 10. The CDR3 runs 15 residues. CDR3 DNA sequence: TGCAGTGCTACGCATCAAATGACAGGGAACTATGGCTACACCTTC. Its protein product is CSATHQMTGNYGYTF.

On this clonotype: Because the CDR3 is missing its conserved closing phenylalanine or tryptophan, this is likely a read error. This sequence joins TRBV7-9 and TRBJ2-4; possible D gene TRBD2, 6 bases. Trimming removed 3 bases at V and 5 bases at J, with 11 bases between. The CDR3 is 14 residues long. Germline CDR1 reads SEHNR; CDR2 reads FQNEAQ (reference sequence). The CDR3: CASSFWGEENIQYL. The CDR3 DNA sequence: TGTGCCAGCAGCTTTTGGGGGGAGGAAAACATTCAGTACCTC.

This clonotype was picked up a small number of times. The V call is TRBV6-5, the J call TRBJ2-2; TRBD1 aligns across 8 bases. Trimming took 6 bases from V and 1 from J; bases not matched to a gene: 4. The CDR3 length is 15 residues. The germline CDR1 and CDR2 sequences are MNHEY and SVGAGI. CDR3 sequence (DNA): TGTGCCAGCAGCGAGGACAGGGAGAACACCGGGGAGCTGTTTTTT. It translates to CASSEDRENTGELFF.

This clonotype has a handful of counts. The chain has TRBV6-5 and TRBJ2-3, with TRBD2 identical over 8 bases. This CDR3 has 18 residues. Per the germline V gene, CDR1 is MNHEY and CDR2 is SVGAGI. V lost 3 bases, J lost 2 bases, and 13 bases stayed unmatched. The CDR3 spells CASSYLPGTSGYTDTQYF. The CDR3 coding sequence is TGTGCCAGCAGTTATCTCCCCGGTACTAGCGGATACACAGATACGCAGTATTTT.

This clonotype has a handful of counts. The J gene is TRBJ1-3, the V gene TRBV20-1; D is ambiguous. V was shortened by 3 bases and J by 2 bases, with 17 bases between the two germline ends. The CDR3 sequence is 16 residues long. The germline CDR1 and CDR2 sequences are DFQATT and SNEGSKA (reference sequence). This chain's CDR3 is CSASPQDYSAGNTIYF. CDR3 bases: TGCAGTGCTAGTCCTCAAGATTATTCGGCTGGAAACACCATATATTTT.

The chain combines TRBV3-1 with TRBJ2-3, with D unclear. From germline, CDR1 is LGHDT and CDR2 YNNKEL (reference sequence). CDR3 length: 14 amino acids. Trimming stripped 0 bases from V and 6 bases from J, with 10 bases between. Here the CDR3 DNA reads TGTGCCAGCAGCCAAGAACTACTTGGGGATACGCAGTATTTT. Translating gives CASSQELLGDTQYF.